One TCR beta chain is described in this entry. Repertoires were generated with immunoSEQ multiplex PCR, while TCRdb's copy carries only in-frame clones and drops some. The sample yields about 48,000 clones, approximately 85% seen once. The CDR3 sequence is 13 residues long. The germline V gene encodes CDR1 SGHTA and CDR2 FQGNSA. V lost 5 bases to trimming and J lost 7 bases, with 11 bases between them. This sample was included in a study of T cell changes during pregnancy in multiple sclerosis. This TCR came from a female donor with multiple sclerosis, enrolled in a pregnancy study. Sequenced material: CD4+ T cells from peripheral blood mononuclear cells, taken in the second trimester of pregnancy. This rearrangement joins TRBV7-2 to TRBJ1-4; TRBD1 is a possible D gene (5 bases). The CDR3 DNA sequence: TGTGCCAGCAGCCCCCCGACAGCTGAAAAACTGTTTTTT. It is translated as CASSPPTAEKLFF.